These T cell receptor beta chains were read from a single sample in a study of T cell repertoires in cytomegalovirus infection. Their target antigens are unknown. One entry per CDR3 protein, called by TCRdb with MiXCR from the reads. The sample holds around 800,000 distinct CDR3 sequences, approximately 32% seen once. Sequencing used cultured CD8+ T cells from PBMCs, obtained from culture after CMV antigen stimulation. The receptors derive from a human donor in good health (CMV status not recorded). Some clones in this sample may be carry-over from other donors' samples. Each CDR3 is given with its conserved first and last residue. The order of the fields is clone size, V gene, J gene, D gene, CDR3 DNA, CDR3 protein. A D gene is named only where the DNA matches it firmly. Only some rows state a clone size, as once, few, many or a class for expanded clones.

size: many; V: TRBV12-3/TRBV12-4; J: TRBJ2-7; D: NA; DNA: TGTGCCAGCACTCTGACCCGTCTCGACGAGCAGTACTTC; CDR3: CASTLTRLDEQYF
size: few; V: TRBV25-1; J: TRBJ1-2; D: NA; DNA: TGTGCCAGCAGTGGCAGGGTATACTATGGCTACACCTTC; CDR3: CASSGRVYYGYTF
size: NA; V: TRBV19; J: TRBJ1-1; D: NA; DNA: TGTGCCAGTAGTATCTCACTGGGCAGTCCCACTGAAGCTTTCTTT; CDR3: CASSISLGSPTEAFF
size: NA; V: TRBV7-7; J: TRBJ2-1; D: TRBD1; DNA: TGTGCTAGCAGCTTAGGGGGCTCTGGACAGGGGCATCGTGAGCAGTTCTTC; CDR3: CASSLGGSGQGHREQFF
size: NA; V: TRBV7-4; J: TRBJ1-2; D: TRBD1; DNA: TGTGCCAGCAGCTTAGTTCCCCGACAGGGGGACTATGGCTACACCTTC; CDR3: CASSLVPRQGDYGYTF
size: few; V: TRBV6-5; J: TRBJ2-5; D: NA; DNA: TGTGCCAGCAATTCGGACCAAGAGACCCAGTACTTC; CDR3: CASNSDQETQYF
size: NA; V: TRBV7-4; J: TRBJ1-2; D: TRBD1; DNA: TGTGTCAGCAGCACGCGGGACAGGGCCGCCTATGGCTACACCTTC; CDR3: CVSSTRDRAAYGYTF
size: many; V: TRBV12-3/TRBV12-4; J: TRBJ2-3; D: NA; DNA: TGTGCCAGCAGTGAGGAGGGGGCCGCAGCAGATACGCAGTATTTT; CDR3: CASSEEGAAADTQYF
size: many; V: TRBV7-9; J: TRBJ2-5; D: NA; DNA: TGTGCCAGCAGTCCCCGGGGAGAGACCCAGTACTTC; CDR3: CASSPRGETQYF
size: few; V: TRBV19; J: TRBJ1-1; D: NA; DNA: TGTGCCAGTACCACTGGGAACGGGTGGGCTGGCACTGAAGCTTTCTTT; CDR3: CASTTGNGWAGTEAFF
size: few; V: TRBV12-3/TRBV12-4; J: TRBJ1-5; D: NA; DNA: TGTGCCAGCACCTTACAGGGAGGGCTAGGTCAGCCCCAGCATTTT; CDR3: CASTLQGGLGQPQHF
size: few; V: TRBV27; J: TRBJ1-2; D: NA; DNA: TGTGCCAGCAGTTTTGGTACTTCGGGTAGTGGCTACACCTTC; CDR3: CASSFGTSGSGYTF
size: NA; V: TRBV12-5; J: TRBJ2-5; D: TRBD1; DNA: TGTGCTAGTGTGACAGGGTTCGAAGAGACCCAGTACTTC; CDR3: CASVTGFEETQYF
size: NA; V: TRBV7-6; J: TRBJ1-2; D: TRBD1; DNA: TGTGCCAGCAGCCCCCCCGGGGACAGCTATGGCTACACCTTC; CDR3: CASSPPGDSYGYTF
size: few; V: TRBV11-2; J: TRBJ1-2; D: NA; DNA: TGTGCCACCATGGGGAGAGCCTACTATGGCTACACCTTC; CDR3: CATMGRAYYGYTF
size: many; V: TRBV27; J: TRBJ1-1; D: NA; DNA: TGTGCCAGCAGACGGTGGAACACTGAAGCTTTCTTT; CDR3: CASRRWNTEAFF
size: many; V: TRBV7-2; J: TRBJ2-3; D: NA; DNA: TGTGCCAGCAGCTTAGAGGGGGGGACTAGCACAGATACGCAGTATTTT; CDR3: CASSLEGGTSTDTQYF
size: NA; V: TRBV28; J: TRBJ1-1; D: NA; DNA: TGTGCCAGCAGTTTATCGGGTTGGAACGCTGAAGCTTTCTTT; CDR3: CASSLSGWNAEAFF
size: NA; V: TRBV7-6; J: TRBJ2-6; D: NA; DNA: TGTGCCAGCAGCTTCGGGGCAGGGGTAGGAGCCAACGTCCTGACTTTC; CDR3: CASSFGAGVGANVLTF
size: NA; V: TRBV2; J: TRBJ1-1; D: TRBD1; DNA: TGTGCCAGCAGTGGGGGACATCCAGGGGGTCTCACTGAAGCTTTCTTT; CDR3: CASSGGHPGGLTEAFF
size: NA; V: TRBV5-8; J: TRBJ1-1; D: NA; DNA: TGTGCCAGCAGTTGGGCGGGGACCACTGAAGCTTTCTTT; CDR3: CASSWAGTTEAFF
size: many; V: TRBV7-6; J: TRBJ1-4; D: NA; DNA: TGTGCCAGCAGCCCCCTTGGCCGGCAGGCTAATGAAAAACTGTTTTTT; CDR3: CASSPLGRQANEKLFF
size: few; V: TRBV7-6; J: TRBJ1-1; D: NA; DNA: TGTGCCAGCAGCTTAGCGCACCGGGCCGGGCCGAACACTGAAGCTTTCTTT; CDR3: CASSLAHRAGPNTEAFF
size: few; V: TRBV20-1; J: TRBJ1-4; D: NA; DNA: TGCAGTGCTAGAGATTTGGGGGCTAACGAAGAAAAACTGTTTTTT; CDR3: CSARDLGANEEKLFF
size: few; V: TRBV11-3; J: TRBJ2-3; D: NA; DNA: TGTGCCAGCAGCTCCGAAGCGGCCACAGATACGCAGTATTTT; CDR3: CASSSEAATDTQYF
size: NA; V: TRBV7-2; J: TRBJ1-2; D: TRBD1; DNA: TGTGCCAGCAGCGACGACAGGGGTGGAGGCTACACCTTC; CDR3: CASSDDRGGGYTF
size: NA; V: TRBV4-3; J: TRBJ1-5; D: NA; DNA: TGCGCCAGCAGCCTTAAACGGGGTCAGCCCCAGCATTTT; CDR3: CASSLKRGQPQHF
size: few; V: TRBV4-1; J: TRBJ1-5; D: TRBD1; DNA: TGCGCCAGCAGCGGTTGGACAGGGGATCAGCCCCAGCATTTT; CDR3: CASSGWTGDQPQHF
size: many; V: TRBV7-2; J: TRBJ2-2; D: NA; DNA: TGTGCCAGCAGCTTAATCCCGGACCTGAACACCGGGGAGCTGTTTTTT; CDR3: CASSLIPDLNTGELFF
size: NA; V: TRBV19; J: TRBJ1-6; D: NA; DNA: TGTGCCAGTCGGGAGGGGATTGCCTATAATTCACCCCTCCACTTT; CDR3: CASREGIAYNSPLHF
size: NA; V: TRBV7-4; J: TRBJ1-6; D: NA; DNA: TGTGCCAGCAGCCCTCCCCGGGCCTCACCCAATTCACCCCTCCACTTT; CDR3: CASSPPRASPNSPLHF
size: few; V: TRBV24-1; J: TRBJ1-5; D: NA; DNA: TGTGCCACCAGTGACAGGGTAGGTCAGCCCCAGCATTTT; CDR3: CATSDRVGQPQHF
size: NA; V: TRBV23-1; J: TRBJ1-5; D: NA; DNA: TGCGCCAGCACCACACCTGACGGACTTAGCAATCAGCCCCAGCATTTT; CDR3: CASTTPDGLSNQPQHF
size: few; V: TRBV12-3/TRBV12-4; J: TRBJ2-2; D: NA; DNA: TGTGCCATGGGAGGAAACGGGGAGCTGTTTTTT; CDR3: CAMGGNGELFF
size: many; V: TRBV6-5; J: TRBJ2-1; D: NA; DNA: TGTGCCAGCAGTTACGGGGGGGCGTTTGTGAATGAGCAGTTCTTC; CDR3: CASSYGGAFVNEQFF
size: few; V: TRBV27; J: TRBJ2-1; D: NA; DNA: TGTGCCAGCAGACCGGGCCCCGCCGCAAATGAGCAGTTCTTC; CDR3: CASRPGPAANEQFF
size: NA; V: TRBV4-1; J: TRBJ1-1; D: NA; DNA: TGCGCCAGCAGCCCAGTGACCCCAGCGGGGATGAACACTGAAGCTTTCTTT; CDR3: CASSPVTPAGMNTEAFF
size: NA; V: TRBV7-9; J: TRBJ2-3; D: NA; DNA: TGTGCCAGCAGAGGGCGGGCCTCCACAGATACGCAGTATTTT; CDR3: CASRGRASTDTQYF
size: many; V: TRBV19; J: TRBJ2-2; D: TRBD1; DNA: TGTGCCAGTAGTACCCGGGACAGGGACACCGGGGAGCTGTTTTTT; CDR3: CASSTRDRDTGELFF
size: NA; V: TRBV2; J: TRBJ2-3; D: NA; DNA: TGTGCCAGCAGTGATTCGGCAGGGTCGGATACGCAGTATTTT; CDR3: CASSDSAGSDTQYF
size: NA; V: TRBV2; J: TRBJ1-1; D: TRBD1; DNA: TGTGCCAGCAGTGAGGGGGACAGGGGACTTTTCTGGACTGAAGCTTTCTTT; CDR3: CASSEGDRGLFWTEAFF
size: NA; V: TRBV7-6; J: TRBJ2-2; D: NA; DNA: TGTGCCAACAGCTTAGGGGGGACCGGGGAGCTGTTTTTT; CDR3: CANSLGGTGELFF
size: NA; V: TRBV28; J: TRBJ2-1; D: NA; DNA: TGTGCCAGCAGCATTACAGGGATTGAGCAGTTCTTC; CDR3: CASSITGIEQFF
size: few; V: TRBV18; J: TRBJ1-4; D: NA; DNA: TGTGCCAGCTCACCAGATGTGAATGAAAAACTGTTTTTT; CDR3: CASSPDVNEKLFF
size: NA; V: TRBV7-9; J: TRBJ2-1; D: NA; DNA: TGTGCCAGCAGCATACGCCAAAACAGCTATGAGCAGTTCTTC; CDR3: CASSIRQNSYEQFF
size: NA; V: TRBV5-6; J: TRBJ1-1; D: NA; DNA: TGTGCCAGCAGCTTGTGGGTCGGTACTGAAGCTTTCTTT; CDR3: CASSLWVGTEAFF
size: many; V: TRBV7-8; J: TRBJ2-1; D: NA; DNA: TGTGCCAGCAGCTTAGGCAGGGCTAAGTTCTTC; CDR3: CASSLGRAKFF
size: NA; V: TRBV7-4; J: TRBJ1-2; D: TRBD1; DNA: TGTGCCAACAGCTTGGACAGGGAGAAATATGGCTACACCTTC; CDR3: CANSLDREKYGYTF
size: NA; V: TRBV24-1; J: TRBJ2-6; D: TRBD1; DNA: TGTGTCACCAGTGAAGCGACAGGGTCTGGGGCCAACGTCCTGACTTTC; CDR3: CVTSEATGSGANVLTF
size: few; V: TRBV27; J: TRBJ1-1; D: NA; DNA: TGTGCCAGCAGTTTGTCCAGGACGGAACCGAACACTGAAGCTTTCTTT; CDR3: CASSLSRTEPNTEAFF
size: NA; V: TRBV15; J: TRBJ1-2; D: NA; DNA: TGTGCCACCAGCAGTTATGGGGTGGATGGCTACACCTTC; CDR3: CATSSYGVDGYTF
size: few; V: TRBV5-1; J: TRBJ2-1; D: NA; DNA: TGCGCCAGCAGCTTGGCGGCCGCTGAGCAGTTCTTC; CDR3: CASSLAAAEQFF